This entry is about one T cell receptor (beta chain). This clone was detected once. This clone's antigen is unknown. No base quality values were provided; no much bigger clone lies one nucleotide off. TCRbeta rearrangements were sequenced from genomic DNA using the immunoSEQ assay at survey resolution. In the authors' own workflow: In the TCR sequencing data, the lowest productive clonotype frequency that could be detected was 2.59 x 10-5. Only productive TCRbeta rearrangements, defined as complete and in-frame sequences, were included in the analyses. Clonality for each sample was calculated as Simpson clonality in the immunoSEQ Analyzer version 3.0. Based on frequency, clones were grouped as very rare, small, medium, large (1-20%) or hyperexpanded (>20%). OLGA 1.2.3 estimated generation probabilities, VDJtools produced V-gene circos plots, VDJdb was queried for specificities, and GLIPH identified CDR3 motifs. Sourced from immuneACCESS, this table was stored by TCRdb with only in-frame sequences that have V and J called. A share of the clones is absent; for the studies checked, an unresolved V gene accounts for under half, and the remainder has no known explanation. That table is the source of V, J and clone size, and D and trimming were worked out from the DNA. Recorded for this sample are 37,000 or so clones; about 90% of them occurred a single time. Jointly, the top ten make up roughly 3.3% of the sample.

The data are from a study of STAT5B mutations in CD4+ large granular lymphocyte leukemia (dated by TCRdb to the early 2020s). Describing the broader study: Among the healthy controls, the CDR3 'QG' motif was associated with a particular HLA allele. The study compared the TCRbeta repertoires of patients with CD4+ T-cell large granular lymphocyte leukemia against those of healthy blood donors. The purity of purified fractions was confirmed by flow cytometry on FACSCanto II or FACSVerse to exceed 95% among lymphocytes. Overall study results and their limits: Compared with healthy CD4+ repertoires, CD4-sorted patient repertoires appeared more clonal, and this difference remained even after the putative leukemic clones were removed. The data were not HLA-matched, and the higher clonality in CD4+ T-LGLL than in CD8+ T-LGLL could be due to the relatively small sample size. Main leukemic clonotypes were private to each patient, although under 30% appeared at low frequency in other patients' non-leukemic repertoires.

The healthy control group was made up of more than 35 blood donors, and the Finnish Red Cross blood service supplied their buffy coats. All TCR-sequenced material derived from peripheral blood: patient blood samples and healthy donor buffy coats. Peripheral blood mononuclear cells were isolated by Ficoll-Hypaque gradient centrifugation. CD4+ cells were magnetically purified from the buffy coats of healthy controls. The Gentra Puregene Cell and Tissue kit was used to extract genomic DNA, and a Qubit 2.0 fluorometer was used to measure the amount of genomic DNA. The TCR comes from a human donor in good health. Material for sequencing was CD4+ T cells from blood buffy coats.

Here is the DNA: TGCGCCAGCAGCCTCATGGGACAGGGAGGTTATGGTCAAGAGACCCAGTACTTC. Its amino acids are CASSLMGQGGYGQETQYF. The rearranged chain carries TRBV10-1 and TRBJ2-5; TRBD1 matches 9 bases in the middle. Measured from the cysteine to the phenylalanine, the CDR3 is 18 residues long. The DNA shown is the 54-base CDR3, in frame from base 1. V is pruned by 6 bases and J by 2 bases, leaving 16 bases of the junction without a gene match. CDR1 WNHNN and CDR2 SYGVQD were looked up in the germline V gene (reference sequence).